A selection of T cell receptor beta chains follows, all from one sample in a study of cytomegalovirus exposure and HLA in healthy donors. Generated by immunoSEQ multiplex PCR, the TCRdb table keeps only in-frame clones and is missing some. The data show over 100,000 clones, 55% to 70% seen once. Sequenced: PBMCs. These receptors originate from a woman younger than 45 in good health and CMV-seronegative. The CDR3 runs from the conserved cysteine through the conserved F or W. Fields, in order: J gene, V gene, clone size, CDR3 length, D gene, CDR3 DNA, CDR3 protein. A D gene is named only where the DNA matches it firmly. Not all rows give a size; the values are once, few, many and, for expanded clones, a class.

J: TRBJ2-1
V: TRBV7-9
size: .
length: 15
D: TRBD2
DNA: TGTGCCAGCAGCTTGGGACTAGCGGGAGTCGTTGAGCAGTTCTTC
CDR3: CASSLGLAGVVEQFF

J: TRBJ2-5
V: TRBV9
size: .
length: 16
D: TRBD2
DNA: TGTGCCAGCAGCGTAGAAGGCGGGAGGGCCCCTGTGACCCAGTACTTC
CDR3: CASSVEGGRAPVTQYF

J: TRBJ1-1
V: TRBV5-1
size: once
length: 15
D: TRBD1
DNA: TGCGCCAGCAGCCTTGGACAGGGGGCGCCGACTGAAGCTTTCTTT
CDR3: CASSLGQGAPTEAFF

J: TRBJ2-4
V: TRBV4-2
size: few
length: 20
D: TRBD2
DNA: TGTGCCAGCAGCCAAGAGAACCTAGCGGGAGGGGGTTTGGTAGACGGCATTCAGTACTTC
CDR3: CASSQENLAGGGLVDGIQYF

J: TRBJ1-1
V: TRBV7-2
size: few
length: 14
D: .
DNA: TGTGCCAGCAGCTTAGCAACAGGATGGGGTGAAGCTTTCTTT
CDR3: CASSLATGWGEAFF

J: TRBJ1-1
V: TRBV27
size: few
length: 13
D: TRBD1
DNA: TGTGCCAGCAGACCCACAGGGGGCACTGAAGCTTTCTTT
CDR3: CASRPTGGTEAFF

J: TRBJ1-1
V: TRBV11-2
size: .
length: 13
D: .
DNA: TGTGCCAGCTCGATCGGGGGGTACACTGAAGCTTTCTTT
CDR3: CASSIGGYTEAFF

J: TRBJ2-7
V: TRBV2
size: .
length: 15
D: TRBD2
DNA: TGTGCCAGCATCCCTGATAGCGGGAGCATCTACGAGCAGTACTTC
CDR3: CASIPDSGSIYEQYF

J: TRBJ1-2
V: TRBV6-1
size: .
length: 14
D: .
DNA: TGTGCCAGCAGTGAAGGCCAGGGGATTTATGGCTACACCTTC
CDR3: CASSEGQGIYGYTF

J: TRBJ1-3
V: TRBV9
size: once
length: 14
D: .
DNA: TGTGCCAGCAGCGTAGGAAACACGGGGAACACCATATATTTT
CDR3: CASSVGNTGNTIYF

J: TRBJ2-5
V: TRBV18
size: few
length: 14
D: TRBD2
DNA: TGTGCCAGCTCACCAGGGACTATACAAGAGACCCAGTACTTC
CDR3: CASSPGTIQETQYF

J: TRBJ2-1
V: TRBV5-1
size: .
length: 18
D: TRBD2
DNA: TGCGCCAGCAGCAGGGGACTAGCGGGAGGAATAGGGAACAATGAGCAGTTCTTC
CDR3: CASSRGLAGGIGNNEQFF

J: TRBJ1-5
V: TRBV9
size: .
length: 14
D: .
DNA: TGTGCCAGCAGCGTCGATGGACACATTCAGCCCCAGCATTTT
CDR3: CASSVDGHIQPQHF

J: TRBJ2-7
V: TRBV5-4
size: .
length: 16
D: TRBD2
DNA: TGTGCCAGCAGCGTTAGCGGGAGGGCCGATAGACACGAGCAGTACTTC
CDR3: CASSVSGRADRHEQYF

J: TRBJ1-6
V: TRBV19
size: .
length: 14
D: TRBD1
DNA: TGTGCCAGTAGTATGGGACAGAATAATTCACCCCTCCACTTT
CDR3: CASSMGQNNSPLHF

J: TRBJ1-5
V: TRBV27
size: .
length: 18
D: TRBD1
DNA: TGTGCCAGCAGTTCCTGGACAGGGGGCCCCGTTAGCAATCAGCCCCAGCATTTT
CDR3: CASSSWTGGPVSNQPQHF

J: TRBJ2-7
V: TRBV6-1
size: .
length: 15
D: .
DNA: TGTGCCAGCAGTGAACAGGCGGGTGGCTCCTACGAGCAGTACTTC
CDR3: CASSEQAGGSYEQYF

J: TRBJ2-7
V: TRBV28
size: .
length: 12
D: .
DNA: TGTGCCAGCAGTTTATCCCATTACGAGCAGTACTTC
CDR3: CASSLSHYEQYF

J: TRBJ2-7
V: TRBV25-1
size: .
length: 11
D: .
DNA: TGTGCCAGTAGGGGAACCTACGAGCAGTACTTC
CDR3: CASRGTYEQYF

J: TRBJ2-7
V: TRBV28
size: .
length: 14
D: TRBD1
DNA: TGTGCCAGCACCACCGGGACAGGGATCTACGAGCAGTACTTC
CDR3: CASTTGTGIYEQYF

J: TRBJ1-1
V: TRBV7-2
size: .
length: 17
D: TRBD1
DNA: TGTGCCAGCAGCTTAGGCCCGGGACAGGGAAGGCAGCCTGAAGCTTTCTTT
CDR3: CASSLGPGQGRQPEAFF

J: TRBJ2-1
V: TRBV27
size: .
length: 15
D: TRBD2
DNA: TGTGCCAGCAGTTTCGGGGGAGGGCCGCTCAATGAGCAGTTCTTC
CDR3: CASSFGGGPLNEQFF

J: TRBJ2-1
V: TRBV9
size: .
length: 15
D: TRBD2
DNA: TGTGCCAGCACCTCACTCCAGCGGGAGAATGGTGAGCAGTTCTTC
CDR3: CASTSLQRENGEQFF

J: TRBJ2-6
V: TRBV19
size: .
length: 17
D: TRBD1
DNA: TGTGCCAGTACCTGGACAGGGAATGGCTGGGGGGCCAACGTCCTGACTTTC
CDR3: CASTWTGNGWGANVLTF

J: TRBJ2-7
V: TRBV30
size: .
length: 12
D: .
DNA: TGTGCCTGGAGTGTACGAGGGCTCGAGCAGTACTTC
CDR3: CAWSVRGLEQYF

J: TRBJ1-1
V: TRBV7-9
size: few
length: 16
D: .
DNA: TGTGCCAGCAGTTCCCCGTGGGAGACAGGGAACACTGAAGCTTTCTTT
CDR3: CASSSPWETGNTEAFF

J: TRBJ2-1
V: TRBV6-5
size: .
length: 15
D: TRBD2
DNA: TGTGCCAGCAGTTCGTATAGCGGGAGAGGGAATGAGCAGTTCTTC
CDR3: CASSSYSGRGNEQFF

J: TRBJ2-7
V: TRBV29-1
size: .
length: 14
D: .
DNA: TGCAGCGTTGCCGGAAAAAGACAATCCTACGAGCAGTACTTC
CDR3: CSVAGKRQSYEQYF

J: TRBJ2-7
V: TRBV7-2
size: few
length: 15
D: .
DNA: TGTGCCAGCAGCTTAGTGGGCGGGATTACCTACGAGCAGTACTTC
CDR3: CASSLVGGITYEQYF

J: TRBJ2-1
V: TRBV28
size: .
length: 15
D: TRBD2
DNA: TGTGCCAGCAGTTTCGTGCGGGGGGCCTACAATGAGCAGTTCTTC
CDR3: CASSFVRGAYNEQFF

J: TRBJ1-2
V: TRBV5-1
size: .
length: 15
D: TRBD1
DNA: TGCGCCAGCAGCTTGCACAGGGACAGTCCTGACGGCTACACCTTC
CDR3: CASSLHRDSPDGYTF

J: TRBJ2-7
V: TRBV7-8
size: few
length: 15
D: TRBD1
DNA: TGTGCCAGCAGCCAAGGGACAGGTGTAGCCTACGAGCAGTACTTC
CDR3: CASSQGTGVAYEQYF

J: TRBJ2-1
V: TRBV5-4
size: .
length: 14
D: TRBD1
DNA: TGTGCCAGCAGCGCGGACAGGGCGTCCAATGAGCAGTTCTTC
CDR3: CASSADRASNEQFF

J: TRBJ2-7
V: TRBV6-5
size: .
length: 13
D: .
DNA: TGTGCCAGCAGTGAAGGGCGGGAAGGCGAGCAGTACTTC
CDR3: CASSEGREGEQYF

J: TRBJ1-2
V: TRBV28
size: .
length: 17
D: TRBD1
DNA: TGTGCCAGCAGTTCCCCAGGGACAGGGGGCGCCAACTATGGCTACACCTTC
CDR3: CASSSPGTGGANYGYTF

J: TRBJ1-1
V: TRBV7-2
size: few
length: 14
D: .
DNA: TGTGCCAGCAGCCTTTGGACAGAGAACACTGAAGCTTTCTTT
CDR3: CASSLWTENTEAFF

J: TRBJ2-1
V: TRBV4-3
size: few
length: 14
D: .
DNA: TGCGCCAGCAGCCAAGAAATCAGCTACAATGAGCAGTTCTTC
CDR3: CASSQEISYNEQFF

J: TRBJ2-5
V: TRBV4-2
size: .
length: 15
D: .
DNA: TGTGCCAGCAGCCAAGGACAGGGAGGAGGAGAGACCCAGTACTTC
CDR3: CASSQGQGGGETQYF